This is a list of T cell receptor beta chains from one sample in a study of CD8 T cells in ankylosing spondylitis. Using its own MiXCR run on the 5' RACE reads, TCRdb lists one record per CDR3 protein. The top ten clones hold approximately 3% of a sample with around 130,000 distinct CDR3 sequences, around 13% of them seen once. Sequences were obtained from blood, either unsorted or a sorted T cell fraction (not recorded which). The receptors derive from a female donor with ankylosing spondylitis or in good health (not recorded which). The conserved cysteine and the conserved F or W are not part of the CDR3 here.

>TRBJ2-7|TRBV2
ASSKLSYEQY
>TRBJ2-5|TRBV28
ASAINQETQY
>TRBJ1-1|TRBV18
ASSPSQAGSTEAF
>TRBJ2-7|TRBV12-3/TRBV12-4
ASSPQGGAVYEQY
>TRBJ1-6|TRBV18
ASSPGREASPLH
>TRBJ2-1|TRBV5-1
ASSLELAGGIEQF
>TRBJ2-2|TRBV11-2
ASSLTGTGELF
>TRBJ2-5|TRBV29-1
SVDSAGTLSGDQY
>TRBJ1-5|TRBV3-1
ASSQSLGQPQH
>TRBJ2-7|TRBV5-1
ASSRTETGAYEQY
>TRBJ1-2|TRBV20-1
SARVGGFGYGYT
>TRBJ2-2|TRBV7-6
ASSLEQSTNTGELF
>TRBJ1-2|TRBV10-3
AISEDPNYGYT
>TRBJ2-1|TRBV15
ATSRSSGRGANEQF
>TRBJ2-3|TRBV11-2
ASSFSAPLADTQY
>TRBJ2-7|TRBV11-2
ASSLVGGFEQY
>TRBJ1-5|TRBV28
GTWARFQPQH
>TRBJ1-5|TRBV7-9
ASSLTGAPH
>TRBJ1-5|TRBV12-3/TRBV12-4
ASSSTTGGGQPQH
>TRBJ2-1|TRBV20-1
SASQAGGYNEQF
>TRBJ2-3|TRBV7-9
ASSLTSGRTDTQY
>TRBJ2-7|TRBV20-1
SARAGTEQY
>TRBJ2-7|TRBV7-6
ASSTTTGGKGEQY
>TRBJ2-1|TRBV12-3/TRBV12-4
ASSLWGRYYNEQF
>TRBJ2-4|TRBV20-1
SAPYRVPAKNIQY
>TRBJ2-7|TRBV29-1
SAGDYEQY
>TRBJ1-5|TRBV5-1
ASSFLGGQPQH
>TRBJ2-1|TRBV5-1
ASSLDLAYNEQF
>TRBJ2-1|TRBV7-7
ASSPEREGVGEQF